Listed below are T cell receptor beta chains from one sample, sequenced in a study of T cells in tuberculosis. Profiling relied on immunoSEQ multiplex PCR, and the TCRdb table lists in-frame clones only, not all of them. The data contain fewer than 40,000 clones, 97% of them seen just once; the ten biggest clones take up 6.2%. Sequenced material: PBMCs. The receptor set was obtained from a donor aged 10-29 years with latent tuberculosis or without tuberculosis infection. Both conserved end residues are part of each CDR3. A D gene is named only where the DNA matches it firmly. Clone sizes are given selectively: once, few, many, or a class where the clone is expanded.

J: TRBJ2-5
V: TRBV5-1
size: -
D: -
DNA: TGCGCCAGCAGCTTGGGTCTGGGGGGAGAGACCCAGTACTTC
CDR3: CASSLGLGGETQYF

J: TRBJ1-5
V: TRBV27
size: once
D: TRBD1
DNA: TGTGCCAGCAGTCCCGGGACAGGGGAGGGCCCAGGGCCCCAGCATTTT
CDR3: CASSPGTGEGPGPQHF

J: TRBJ2-5
V: TRBV11-2
size: -
D: -
DNA: TGTGCCAGCAGCTTAGCTTTGGAGACCCAGTACTTC
CDR3: CASSLALETQYF

J: TRBJ2-1
V: TRBV30
size: -
D: -
DNA: TGTGCCTGGAACCCAGACTCCGCGAGCTCCTACAATGAGCAGTTCTTC
CDR3: CAWNPDSASSYNEQFF

J: TRBJ1-4
V: TRBV5-6
size: once
D: TRBD1
DNA: TGTGCCAGCGCGAGGACAGGGAGGGAAAAACTGTTTTTT
CDR3: CASARTGREKLFF

J: TRBJ1-4
V: TRBV30
size: -
D: TRBD1
DNA: TGTGCCTGGGGAAGGGGGCCGGCTAATGAAAAACTGTTTTTT
CDR3: CAWGRGPANEKLFF

J: TRBJ2-5
V: TRBV5-1
size: -
D: TRBD1
DNA: TGCGCCAGCAGCTCGGATGGGACAGGGCCGACCGAGACCCAGTACTTC
CDR3: CASSSDGTGPTETQYF

J: TRBJ1-3
V: TRBV18
size: -
D: -
DNA: TGTGCCAGCTCACCACAGGGCTCAGGGGGAAACACCATATATTTT
CDR3: CASSPQGSGGNTIYF

J: TRBJ1-1
V: TRBV18
size: -
D: TRBD1
DNA: TGTGCCAGCTCACCAGGGACAGGGAACACTGAAGCTTTCTTT
CDR3: CASSPGTGNTEAFF

J: TRBJ2-7
V: TRBV6-1
size: -
D: TRBD2
DNA: TGTGCCAGCACTCTAGCGGGGGAGGCCTACGAGCAGTACTTC
CDR3: CASTLAGEAYEQYF

J: TRBJ2-2
V: TRBV4-1
size: -
D: -
DNA: TGCGCCAGCAGCCAAGATCACCGGGGATTCACCGGGGAGCTGTTTTTT
CDR3: CASSQDHRGFTGELFF

J: TRBJ2-5
V: TRBV25-1
size: -
D: -
DNA: TGTGCCAGCAGTGAATATATCGGGGGCCAAGAGACCCAGTACTTC
CDR3: CASSEYIGGQETQYF

J: TRBJ1-3
V: TRBV7-2
size: -
D: -
DNA: TGTGCCAGCAGCTCAAGGACAGCCACCTCTGGAAACACCATATATTTT
CDR3: CASSSRTATSGNTIYF

J: TRBJ2-7
V: TRBV30
size: -
D: -
DNA: TGTGCCTGGAGTGCCAGTCACCCTTCCTACGAGCAGTACTTC
CDR3: CAWSASHPSYEQYF

J: TRBJ2-7
V: TRBV11-2
size: -
D: TRBD1
DNA: TGTGCCAGCAGCTTCGACAGGGTTTACGAGCAGTACTTC
CDR3: CASSFDRVYEQYF

J: TRBJ2-3
V: TRBV4-2
size: -
D: TRBD2
DNA: TGTGCCAGCAGCCAAGATTGGGCGGGAGGGCAAGGGTATTTT
CDR3: CASSQDWAGGQGYF

J: TRBJ2-2
V: TRBV2
size: -
D: TRBD2
DNA: TGTGCCAGCACAGCGGGAGGCCTCTCGGGGGAGCTGTTTTTT
CDR3: CASTAGGLSGELFF

J: TRBJ1-1
V: TRBV19
size: -
D: -
DNA: TGTGCCAGTAGTAAAGTGGGCCCATACACTGAAGCTTTCTTT
CDR3: CASSKVGPYTEAFF

J: TRBJ2-5
V: TRBV19
size: -
D: TRBD1
DNA: TGTGCCAGTAGTATGCTTGGGGACAGTGTTGAGACCCAGTACTTC
CDR3: CASSMLGDSVETQYF

J: TRBJ2-1
V: TRBV5-1
size: -
D: TRBD2
DNA: TGCGCCAGCAGTACACTAGCGGGAATGTACAATGAGCAGTTCTTC
CDR3: CASSTLAGMYNEQFF

J: TRBJ1-2
V: TRBV29-1
size: -
D: -
DNA: TGCAGCGTGATGAAGCCAGGACTCAACTATGGCTACACCTTC
CDR3: CSVMKPGLNYGYTF

J: TRBJ1-1
V: TRBV6-1
size: -
D: -
DNA: TGTGCCAGCAGTGAACCACCCATGGCCGAAGCTTTCTTT
CDR3: CASSEPPMAEAFF

J: TRBJ1-1
V: TRBV5-1
size: -
D: -
DNA: TGCGCCAGCAGCAACCGATGGGGGGGGCGCAGCACTGAAGCTTTCTTT
CDR3: CASSNRWGGRSTEAFF

J: TRBJ1-1
V: TRBV6-5
size: once
D: -
DNA: TGTGCCAGCAGTTTCAGGAGGGGAGGGCGGACTGAAGCTTTCTTT
CDR3: CASSFRRGGRTEAFF

J: TRBJ2-2
V: TRBV19
size: -
D: -
DNA: TGTGCCAGTAGTATGGTCGGAGCCGGGGAGCTGTTTTTT
CDR3: CASSMVGAGELFF

J: TRBJ2-7
V: TRBV6-4
size: -
D: -
DNA: TGTGCCAGCAGTCGAACTCAAACCTACGAGCAGTACTTC
CDR3: CASSRTQTYEQYF

J: TRBJ1-5
V: TRBV7-9
size: -
D: -
DNA: TGTGCCAGCAGCGCCACAAATCAGCCCCAGCATTTT
CDR3: CASSATNQPQHF

J: TRBJ2-7
V: TRBV4-1
size: -
D: TRBD1
DNA: TGCGCCAGCAGCCTCGGACAGGGGTCAGGAACGAGCTCCTACGAGCAGTACTTC
CDR3: CASSLGQGSGTSSYEQYF

J: TRBJ1-1
V: TRBV11-2
size: once
D: -
DNA: TGTGCCAGCAGCTCACACGTGAACACTGAAGCTTTCTTT
CDR3: CASSSHVNTEAFF

J: TRBJ1-2
V: TRBV7-9
size: -
D: TRBD1
DNA: TGTGCCAGCAGACCGGCCGGGGACAGGGGGTTCGGTGTCTATGGCTACACCTTC
CDR3: CASRPAGDRGFGVYGYTF

J: TRBJ2-1
V: TRBV6-5
size: -
D: TRBD2
DNA: TGTGCCAGCAGTTACGCTAGCGGGTCCTACAATGAGCAGTTCTTC
CDR3: CASSYASGSYNEQFF

J: TRBJ1-2
V: TRBV19
size: -
D: -
DNA: TGTGCCAGTAGTATTACCGGGAGCTACTATGGCTACACCTTC
CDR3: CASSITGSYYGYTF

J: TRBJ1-1
V: TRBV5-6
size: few
D: TRBD1
DNA: TGTGCCAGCAGCTTGGCCACGGACAGGGCTGGAACTGAAGCTTTCTTT
CDR3: CASSLATDRAGTEAFF

J: TRBJ2-5
V: TRBV27
size: -
D: -
DNA: TGTGCCAGCAGGAGGCTAGTCCAAGAGACCCAGTACTTC
CDR3: CASRRLVQETQYF

J: TRBJ1-1
V: TRBV6-1
size: -
D: -
DNA: TGTGCCAGCAGTGAAGTCGGGACACCTCGGGCTGAAGCTTTCTTT
CDR3: CASSEVGTPRAEAFF

J: TRBJ1-3
V: TRBV5-1
size: -
D: -
DNA: TGCGCCAGCAGCTTGGCGGGGGGGACTGGAAACACCATATATTTT
CDR3: CASSLAGGTGNTIYF

J: TRBJ2-3
V: TRBV19
size: -
D: -
DNA: TGTGCCAGTAGTAGGAGCAGGGGTACAGATACGCAGTATTTT
CDR3: CASSRSRGTDTQYF

J: TRBJ1-5
V: TRBV6-6
size: -
D: -
DNA: TGTGCCAGCAGCCGTGGACTTTCGAGGGATAATCAGCCCCAGCATTTT
CDR3: CASSRGLSRDNQPQHF

J: TRBJ1-5
V: TRBV19
size: -
D: -
DNA: TGTGCCAGTAGCCCTACAGGGTACAATCAGCCCCAGCATTTT
CDR3: CASSPTGYNQPQHF

J: TRBJ1-1
V: TRBV15
size: -
D: -
DNA: TGTGCCACCAGCGGGTCGGGTAACCGGAACACTGAAGCTTTCTTT
CDR3: CATSGSGNRNTEAFF

J: TRBJ1-2
V: TRBV19
size: -
D: -
DNA: TGTGCCAGTAGTCTCGACAGGAACTATGGCTACACCTTC
CDR3: CASSLDRNYGYTF

J: TRBJ2-7
V: TRBV9
size: -
D: TRBD2
DNA: TGTGCCAGCAGCGTCACTAGCGGTTCAGACGAGCAGTACTTC
CDR3: CASSVTSGSDEQYF

J: TRBJ1-4
V: TRBV30
size: large
D: -
DNA: TGTGCCGACAGAAATGAAAAACTGTTTTTT
CDR3: CADRNEKLFF

J: TRBJ2-3
V: TRBV28
size: -
D: -
DNA: TGTGCCAGCAGTAGGACGGGGGATATAGATACGCAGTATTTT
CDR3: CASSRTGDIDTQYF

J: TRBJ1-5
V: TRBV7-2
size: -
D: -
DNA: TGTGCCAGCAGCTTAGGTCGGCCAGGGAATCAGCCCCAGCATTTT
CDR3: CASSLGRPGNQPQHF

J: TRBJ1-2
V: TRBV6-1
size: -
D: -
DNA: TGTGCCAGCAGTGAATTCGCAGGGGATTTTTATGGCTACACCTTC
CDR3: CASSEFAGDFYGYTF

J: TRBJ1-5
V: TRBV2
size: -
D: TRBD1
DNA: TGTGCCAGCAGCGTCGACCGGGACAGGGCCCAGCCCCAGCATTTT
CDR3: CASSVDRDRAQPQHF

J: TRBJ2-3
V: TRBV5-1
size: -
D: TRBD2
DNA: TGCGCCAGGAGGGGGGACAGCGAGACGATTACGGGACTAGCGGGGCAGCTGGATACGCAGTATTTT
CDR3: CARRGDSETITGLAGQLDTQYF

J: TRBJ2-3
V: TRBV4-1
size: -
D: TRBD1
DNA: TGCGCCAGCAGTCGGCCCCGGACAGGAGCCACAGATACGCAGTATTTT
CDR3: CASSRPRTGATDTQYF

J: TRBJ1-2
V: TRBV9
size: -
D: TRBD1
DNA: TGTGCCAGCAGCGCCTGGGACAGTTATGGCTACACCTTC
CDR3: CASSAWDSYGYTF

J: TRBJ2-5
V: TRBV5-1
size: -
D: -
DNA: TGCGCCAGCAGCTGGCGGGACCAAGAGACCCAGTACTTC
CDR3: CASSWRDQETQYF

J: TRBJ1-1
V: TRBV25-1
size: -
D: TRBD1
DNA: TGTGCCAGCAGTGAATCCCCAGGGGGCGGCACTGAAGCTTTCTTT
CDR3: CASSESPGGGTEAFF

J: TRBJ2-7
V: TRBV28
size: -
D: TRBD1
DNA: TGTGCCAGCAGTCCCTGGACAGGGGCCTACGAGCAGTACTTC
CDR3: CASSPWTGAYEQYF

J: TRBJ2-1
V: TRBV25-1
size: -
D: TRBD1
DNA: TGTGCCAGCAGCCAAAATCCGAGGACAGGGGATGAGAACAATGAGCAGTTCTTC
CDR3: CASSQNPRTGDENNEQFF

J: TRBJ2-1
V: TRBV9
size: -
D: TRBD2
DNA: TGTGCCAGCAGCGTAGATCCCAGCGGGAACGCCTACAATGAGCAGTTCTTC
CDR3: CASSVDPSGNAYNEQFF